This TCR beta chain derives from a study of T cell repertoires in cytomegalovirus infection. This clonotype was detected only a few times. What it recognizes is unknown. TCRdb re-called the reads through MiXCR, storing one row per CDR3 protein. The sample consists of 300,000 to 400,000 distinct CDR3 sequences, 25% to 35% of them appearing once. Germline V CDR1 and CDR2: MDHEN, SYDVKM. Trimming removed 3 bases from V and 5 bases from J; junction bases left unmatched: 6. This CDR3 is built from 16 residues. The J gene is TRBJ2-3, the V gene TRBV28, with 12 bases aligning to TRBD2. This TCR was sampled from a human donor in good health (CMV status not recorded). Some clones in this sample may be carry-over from other donors' samples. The sequencing here drew on cultured PBMCs, taken from culture after CMV antigen stimulation. CDR3: CASSFPTSGGIDTQYF. The DNA of the CDR3 is TGTGCCAGCAGTTTCCCTACTAGCGGGGGGATAGATACGCAGTATTTT.